One and the same sample provided the 9 T cell receptor beta chains below, sequenced in a study of blood T cells in healthy people across ages. Primers used in a second PCR of roughly 7 to 12 cycles were a sample-barcoded 5' primer and a J-beta primer mix. MiXCR was run by TCRdb on the 5' RACE reads, yielding one entry per CDR3 protein. This table has more than 900,000 distinct CDR3 sequences, almost 30% appearing once. In addition, the sample was reused for a study of T cells of mothers and their children.

The sequenced sample was blood. The receptors derive from a woman aged 40 to 55 in good health.

The chain uses TRBV24-1 and TRBJ1-2, with D possibly matching TRBD1 (5 bases). This CDR3 contains 13 residues. Trimming cost V 5 bases and J 6 bases, with 12 bases left between them. Looked up from germline, CDR1 is KGHDR and CDR2 is SFDVKD. CDR3 nucleotide sequence: TGTGCCACCAGTGGAAGGGGAACTAATGGCTACACCTTC. Protein product: CATSGRGTNGYTF.

Only a few counts were recorded for this clonotype. The junction and the germline gene differ at one end; a read error may be behind it. This chain joins TRBV3-1 and TRBJ2-1; D call uncertain. The CDR3 has 15 amino acids. The germline V gene has CDR1 LGHDT and CDR2 YNNKEL (reference sequence). The CDR3 sequence: CASSQDSVGYNERFF. CDR3 sequence (DNA): TGTGCCAGCAGCCAAGATTCGGTCGGTTACAATGAGCGGTTCTTC.

Details on this clonotype: Sequence at one end of the junction differs from germline and may be a read error. This chain uses TRBV7-9 with TRBJ2-1, with D perhaps matching TRBD2 (5 bases). Germline CDR1 SEHNR, CDR2 FQNEAQ (reference sequence). This CDR3 spans 15 amino acids. The CDR3 nucleotides are TGTGTCAGCAGCTTATATGAAAGAGGGCACAATGAGCAGTTCTTC. This encodes CVSSLYERGHNEQFF.

This clonotype was found many times. The chain is built from TRBV25-1 and TRBJ2-3, with 8 bases aligning to TRBD2. Germline V lookup: CDR1 MGHDK, CDR2 SYGVNS. CDR3 length: 15 amino acids. The junction had 3 bases not matched to a gene; V was cut back by 4 bases and J by 0 bases. The CDR3 DNA reads as TGTGCCAGCAGTGCACGGGGGGGAAGCACAGATACGCAGTATTTT. Its protein is CASSARGGSTDTQYF.

This clonotype was observed many times. The rearrangement uses TRBV5-5 and TRBJ2-7, with 10 bases fitting TRBD1. In germline, CDR1 is SGHKS, CDR2 YYEKEE (reference sequence). V trimming: 2 bases; J trimming: 6 bases; junction bases outside the gene matches: 5. The CDR3 contains 14 residues. The CDR3 reads CASSFGQGDLEQYF. In nucleotides, the CDR3 is TGTGCCAGCAGCTTCGGACAGGGGGATCTCGAGCAGTACTTC.

J is TRBJ1-2 and V is TRBV29-1; D gene uncertain. The CDR3 extends over 15 amino acids. Germline V CDR1 and CDR2: SQVTM, ANQGSEA. V shed 0 bases and J shed 4 bases, with 15 bases lying between them. Here the CDR3 reads CSVEDSRVSGYGYTF. Here the CDR3 DNA reads TGCAGCGTTGAAGATTCAAGGGTTTCAGGCTATGGCTACACCTTC.

There are many counts of this clonotype. V is TRBV5-1 and J is TRBJ2-5; D assignment may be TRBD1 or TRBD2 (5 bases each). The germline V gene has CDR1 SGHRS and CDR2 YFSETQ. There are 15 residues in the CDR3. The germline V and J ends were trimmed by 4 bases and 1 base, with 14 bases remaining between them. CDR3 coding DNA: TGCGCCAGCAGCCGAGGGGCTTCTGTCCAAGAGACCCAGTACTTC. Translated: CASSRGASVQETQYF.

This sequence joins TRBV7-2 and TRBJ1-5; TRBD1 is a possible D gene (6 bases). V gave up 5 bases and J gave up 6 bases, with 11 bases separating them. Germline CDR1 reads SGHTA; CDR2 reads FQGNSA. The CDR3 covers 13 residues. CDR3 region: CASSPEGGQPQHF. CDR3 DNA: TGTGCCAGCAGCCCGGAGGGGGGTCAGCCCCAGCATTTT.

Of note for this clonotype: Germline and junction disagree at one end, which may indicate a read error. The V gene is TRBV4-2, the J gene TRBJ2-3; possible D gene TRBD2, 7 bases. This CDR3 comprises 16 residues. Germline lookup yields CDR1 LGHNA and CDR2 YNFKEQ. This CDR3 reads CASSEERGGLTDTQYF. CDR3 in DNA: TGTGCCAGCAGCGAAGAGAGGGGGGGCCTAACAGATACGCAGTATTTT.